This T cell receptor beta chain appears in the sequencing data of a study of T cells in Graves' hyperthyroidism and ophthalmopathy. Study overall: Before any treatment, at initial diagnosis, peripheral blood was collected.

TCR beta CDR3 regions were amplified from RNA. TCR CDR3 underwent first-round RT-PCR with the HTBI primer set. One entry per CDR3 protein, called by TCRdb with MiXCR from the multiplex PCR reads. The table includes about 300,000 distinct CDR3 sequences, around 20% detected once. Reasons for excluding patients were uncontrolled infection, other autoimmune disease, pregnancy or lactation. A roughly 10 ml volume of fresh peripheral blood provided the PBMCs. As regards this clonotype: Its antigen is not identified.

General observations from the study: Blood held most thyroid clonotypes expanded above 0.001 frequency.

CDR1 is MNHEY and CDR2 is SMNVEV in the germline V gene (reference sequence). With 3 bases removed from V and 8 bases from J, the gap between germline ends came to 13 bases. The CDR3 length is 13 residues. The TCR sequence derives from a man aged 50 to 59 with Graves' ophthalmopathy. Sequencing used blood. The chain carries TRBV27 and TRBJ1-1; perhaps TRBD1 as D (5 bases). CDR3 DNA sequence: TGTGCCAGCAGTTTCCTGGGGGTATCCGAAGCTTTCTTT. Amino acid sequence: CASSFLGVSEAFF.